This passage covers 15 T cell receptor beta chains from one sample sequenced in a study of molecular identifiers for immune sequencing clone quantification. TCRdb re-analysed the PCR reads in MiXCR, keeping a single row per CDR3 protein. The sample has 85,000 to 90,000 distinct CDR3 sequences, nearly 25% seen once. Sequenced sample: naive CD8+ T cells from blood, with Jurkat cell RNA spiked in. Described subset: FACS-sorted CD8+CD4-CCR7+CD45RA+ naive T cells. The origin of the receptors is a human donor in good health. Some libraries in this study had Jurkat cell RNA spiked in.

Ten or more counts support this clonotype. This chain uses TRBV6-5 with TRBJ2-2; D possibly matches TRBD1 or TRBD2 (6 bases each). V dropped 4 bases and J dropped 6 bases, with 15 bases sitting between them. The CDR3 is 15 amino acids. Germline CDR1 and CDR2: MNHEY and SVGAGI. In DNA, the CDR3 is TGTGCCAGCAGTTTTGAGGGGGGCAGGGCCGGGGAGCTGTTTTTT. Translated: CASSFEGGRAGELFF.

The DNA for the CDR3 is TGTGCCAGCAGTTACTTAGGACGATTCGGAGAGCAGTACTTC. Its protein is CASSYLGRFGEQYF. V gene TRBV6-2 or TRBV6-3 combines with J gene TRBJ2-7; unclear D gene. The CDR3 covers 14 residues. Germline V gene sequence: CDR1 MNHEY, CDR2 SVGEGT. Between the trimmed V and J ends, which lost 1 base and 7 bases, there was a span of 14 bases.

This clonotype was seen many times. V is TRBV19 and J is TRBJ2-5; D may be TRBD1 (6 bases). Trimming pared 6 bases from V and 2 bases from J, leaving 16 bases between. Per the germline V gene, CDR1 is LNHDA and CDR2 is SQIVND (reference sequence). The CDR3 spans 15 residues. The CDR3 bases are TGTGCCAGTAGCAATCCGGGACACGTTCAAGAGACCCAGTACTTC. It specifies CASSNPGHVQETQYF.

The rearrangement links TRBV28 to TRBJ1-1; 9 bases line up with TRBD1. Unmatched junction bases numbered 9, after V lost 2 bases and J lost 5 bases. This CDR3 has 16 amino acids. Germline CDR1 and CDR2: MDHEN and SYDVKM. CDR3 residues: CASSLVPGQGRTEAFF. In DNA, the CDR3 is TGTGCCAGCAGTTTAGTACCGGGACAGGGCAGAACTGAAGCTTTCTTT.

There are many counts of this clonotype. This chain connects TRBV6-5 to TRBJ2-2; D is possibly TRBD2 (6 bases). Germline CDR1 and CDR2: MNHEY and SVGAGI. The CDR3 is 14 residues long. Trimming left V 2 bases short and J 3 bases short, with 7 bases between. This CDR3 is CASSYGGYTGELFF. The CDR3 nucleotides read TGTGCCAGCAGTTACGGGGGGTACACCGGGGAGCTGTTTTTT.

The chain recombines TRBV2 with TRBJ2-7; TRBD1 agrees at 8 bases. Trimming at V came to 5 bases and at J to 0 bases, leaving 9 bases not matched to a gene. The germline V gene encodes CDR1 SNHLY and CDR2 FYNNEI. CDR3 length: 16 residues. The chain's CDR3 is CASSQRPGQASYEQYF. CDR3 sequence (DNA): TGTGCCAGCAGTCAACGCCCGGGACAGGCCTCCTACGAGCAGTACTTC.

This clonotype was detected many times. The chain links TRBV29-1 to TRBJ2-1; no definite D call. V was clipped by 3 bases and J by 5 bases, with 11 bases between them. This CDR3 is 13 amino acids long. The V gene's germline CDR1 is SQVTM and CDR2 ANQGSEA. The DNA of the CDR3 is TGCAGCGTTGATGGCGATGGAAACAATGAGCAGTTCTTC. Protein product: CSVDGDGNNEQFF.

This clonotype was seen at least ten times. J is TRBJ2-3 and V is TRBV27; TRBD2 matches at 9 bases. The CDR3 sequence is 14 residues long. Germline CDR1 MNHEY, CDR2 SMNVEV (reference sequence). Trimming took 5 bases from V and 11 from J; bases not matched to a gene: 11. The CDR3 region is CASSPLVAGEGQYF. In DNA form, the CDR3 reads TGTGCCAGCAGTCCTCTCGTAGCGGGGGAGGGGCAGTATTTT.

This clonotype was seen many times. This chain uses TRBV6-2 or TRBV6-3 with TRBJ2-4, with a possible D match to TRBD1 (5 bases). The germline CDR1 and CDR2 sequences are MNHEY and SVGEGT. V lost 7 bases and J lost 5, with 15 bases in between. CDR3 size: 14 residues. In nucleotides, the CDR3 is TGTGCCAGCACCTCGGACAATTACGAAAACATTCAGTACTTC. Translating it yields CASTSDNYENIQYF.

The genes are TRBV7-6 and TRBJ2-7; tentatively, D is TRBD1 or TRBD2 (6 bases each). The CDR3 totals 15 residues. V lost 0 bases to trimming and J lost 0 bases, with 9 bases between them. CDR1 and CDR2 (germline): SGHVS, FNYEAQ. The DNA for the CDR3 is TGTGCCAGCAGCTTAGCGGCGGGACACTCCTACGAGCAGTACTTC. Residues: CASSLAAGHSYEQYF.

This rearrangement joins TRBV5-4 to TRBJ2-3, with a tentative D call TRBD2 (7 bases). Trimming removed 4 bases from V and 4 bases from J, with 16 bases in between. The CDR3 sequence is 15 residues long. Germline assignment: CDR1 SGHNT and CDR2 YYREEE (reference sequence). The CDR3 DNA reads as TGTGCCAGCAGCCCGACCGGGGGGCCCCCAGATACGCAGTATTTT. Translating gives CASSPTGGPPDTQYF.

CDR3 loop: CASTPWGGSDTQYF. In DNA, the CDR3 is TGTGCCAGCACCCCCTGGGGGGGTTCAGATACGCAGTATTTT. V usage is TRBV27 and J usage is TRBJ2-3; TRBD2 aligns across 7 bases. Losses at the gene ends were 7 bases for V and 4 bases for J; bases not matched to a gene: 8. Germline CDR1 is MNHEY and CDR2 is SMNVEV (reference sequence). This CDR3 comprises 14 residues.

The chain employs TRBV20-1 and TRBJ2-7, with 7 bases matching TRBD2. Germline lookup yields CDR1 DFQATT and CDR2 SNEGSKA (reference sequence). J lost 6 bases, V lost 0 bases, and 8 bases had no gene match. CDR3 length: 14 residues. CDR3 nucleotides: TGCAGTGCTAGAGATAGTGCGGGAGTGGGCGAGCAGTACTTC. Amino acids: CSARDSAGVGEQYF.

About this clonotype: At one of its ends the junction is not consistent with the germline gene, which may arise from a read error. The chain has TRBV19 and TRBJ2-6, with TRBD1 matching 7 bases. The CDR3 loop spans 18 amino acids. The V gene's germline CDR1 is LNHDA and CDR2 SQIVND (reference sequence). The CDR3 bases are TGTGCCAGTAGTATAGATTGGGACAGCCCCTCTGGGGCCAACGCCCTGACTTTC. Amino acids: CASSIDWDSPSGANALTF.

The chain uses TRBV18 and TRBJ2-7; 12 bases align to TRBD2. The germline V gene has CDR1 KGHSH and CDR2 LQKENI. The CDR3 has 15 residues. J was trimmed by 3 bases and V by 3 bases; bases with no gene match: 3. The CDR3 loop reads CASSPMTSGGYEQYF. As DNA, the CDR3 is TGTGCCAGCTCACCGATGACTAGCGGGGGCTACGAGCAGTACTTC.